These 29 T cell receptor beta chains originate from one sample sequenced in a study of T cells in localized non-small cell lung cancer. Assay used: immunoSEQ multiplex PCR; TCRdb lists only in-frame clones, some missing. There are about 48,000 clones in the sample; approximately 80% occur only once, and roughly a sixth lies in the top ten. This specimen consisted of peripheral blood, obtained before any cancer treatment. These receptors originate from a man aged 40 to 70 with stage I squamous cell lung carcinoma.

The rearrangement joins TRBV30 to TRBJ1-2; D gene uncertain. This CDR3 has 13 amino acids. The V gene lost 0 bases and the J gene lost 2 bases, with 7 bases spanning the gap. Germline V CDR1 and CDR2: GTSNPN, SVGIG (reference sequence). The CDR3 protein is CAWSVSQNYGYTF. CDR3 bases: TGTGCCTGGAGTGTAAGCCAGAACTATGGCTACACCTTC.

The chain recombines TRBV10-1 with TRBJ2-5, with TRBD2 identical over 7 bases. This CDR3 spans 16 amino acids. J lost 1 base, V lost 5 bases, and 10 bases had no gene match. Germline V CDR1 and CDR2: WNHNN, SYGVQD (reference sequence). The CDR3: CASSTLGSSGQETQYF. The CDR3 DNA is TGCGCCAGCAGTACCCTCGGGTCTAGCGGCCAAGAGACCCAGTACTTC.

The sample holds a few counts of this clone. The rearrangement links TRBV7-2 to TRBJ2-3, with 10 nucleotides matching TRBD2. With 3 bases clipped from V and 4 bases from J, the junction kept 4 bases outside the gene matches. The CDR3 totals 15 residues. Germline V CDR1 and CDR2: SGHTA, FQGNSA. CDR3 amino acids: CASSFKSGGADTQYF. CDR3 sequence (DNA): TGTGCCAGCAGCTTCAAAAGCGGGGGGGCAGATACGCAGTATTTT.

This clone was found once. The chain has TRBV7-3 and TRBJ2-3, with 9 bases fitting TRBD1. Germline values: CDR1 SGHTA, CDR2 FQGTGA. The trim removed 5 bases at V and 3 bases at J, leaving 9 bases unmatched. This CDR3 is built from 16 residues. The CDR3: CASSPFRDRATDTQYF. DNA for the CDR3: TGTGCCAGCAGCCCATTCCGGGACAGGGCAACAGATACGCAGTATTTT. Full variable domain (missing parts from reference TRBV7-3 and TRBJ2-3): GAGVSQTPSNKVTEKGKYVELRCDPISGHTALYWYRQSLGQGPEFLIYFQGTGAADDSGLPNDRFFAVRPEGSVSTLKIQRTERGDSAVYLCASSPFRDRATDTQYFGPGTRLTVL.

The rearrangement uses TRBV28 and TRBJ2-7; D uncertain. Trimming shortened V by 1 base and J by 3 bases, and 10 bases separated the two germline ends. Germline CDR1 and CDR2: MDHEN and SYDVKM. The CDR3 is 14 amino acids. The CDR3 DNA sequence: TGTGCCAGCAGTTTATTTGGGGTAAACTACGAGCAGTACTTC. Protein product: CASSLFGVNYEQYF.

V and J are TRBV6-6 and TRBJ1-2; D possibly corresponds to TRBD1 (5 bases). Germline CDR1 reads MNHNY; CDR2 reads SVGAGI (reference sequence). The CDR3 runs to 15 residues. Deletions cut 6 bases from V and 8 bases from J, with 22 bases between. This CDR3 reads CASSLSFRVRLGYTF. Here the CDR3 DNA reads TGTGCCAGCAGCCTGAGCTTCAGGGTTAGGCTGGGCTACACCTTC.

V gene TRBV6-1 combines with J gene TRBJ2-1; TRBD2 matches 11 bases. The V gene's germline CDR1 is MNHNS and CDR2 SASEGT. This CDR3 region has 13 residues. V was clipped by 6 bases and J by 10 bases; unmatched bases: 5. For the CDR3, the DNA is TGTGCCAGCAGAAATAGCGGGGGGGACGAGCAGTTCTTC. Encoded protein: CASRNSGGDEQFF.

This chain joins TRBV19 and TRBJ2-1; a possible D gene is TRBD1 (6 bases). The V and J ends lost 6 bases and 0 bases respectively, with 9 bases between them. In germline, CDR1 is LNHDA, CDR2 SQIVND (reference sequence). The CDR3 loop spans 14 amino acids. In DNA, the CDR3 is TGTGCCAGTAGCAGCAGGGGCTCCTACAATGAGCAGTTCTTC. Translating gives CASSSRGSYNEQFF.

In DNA form, the CDR3 reads TGTGCCAGCAGTGACCCCCCAGGCAACAATCAGCCCCAGCATTTT. It is translated as CASSDPPGNNQPQHF. The genes are TRBV28 and TRBJ1-5; the D is unclear. The CDR3 is 15 amino acids. Germline V CDR1 and CDR2: MDHEN, SYDVKM. The V end was cut by 5 bases, the J end by 3 bases, with 14 bases between. The full variable domain, completed using reference TRBV28 and TRBJ1-5, is DVKVTQSSRYLVKRTGEKVFLECVQDMDHENMFWYRQDPGLGLRLIYFSYDVKMKEKGDIPEGYSVSREKKERFSLILESASTNQTSMYLCASSDPPGNNQPQHFGDGTRLSIL.

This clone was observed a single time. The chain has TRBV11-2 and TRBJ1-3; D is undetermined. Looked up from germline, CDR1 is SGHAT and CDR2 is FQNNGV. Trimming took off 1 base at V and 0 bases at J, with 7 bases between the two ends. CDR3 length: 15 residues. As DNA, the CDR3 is TGTGCCAGCAGCTTAGGGGCCCACTCTGGAAACACCATATATTTT. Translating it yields CASSLGAHSGNTIYF.

In DNA, the CDR3 is TGCGCCAGCAGTTACAGGGGGGAATTCCACGAGCAGTACTTC. It translates to CASSYRGEFHEQYF. This chain joins TRBV5-1 and TRBJ2-7; TRBD1 aligns across 8 bases. Germline CDR1 SGHRS, CDR2 YFSETQ. V lost 5 bases, J lost 5 bases, and 9 bases stayed unmatched. The CDR3 spans 14 residues.

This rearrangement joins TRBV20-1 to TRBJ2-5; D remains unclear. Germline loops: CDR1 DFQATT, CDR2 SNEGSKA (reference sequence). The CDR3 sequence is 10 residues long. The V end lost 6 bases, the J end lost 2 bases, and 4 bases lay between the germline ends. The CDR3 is CSAMQETQYF. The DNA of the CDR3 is TGCAGTGCGATGCAAGAGACCCAGTACTTC.

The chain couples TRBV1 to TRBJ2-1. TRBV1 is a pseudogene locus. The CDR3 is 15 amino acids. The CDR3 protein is CTSSQGDFSYNEQFF. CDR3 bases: TGCACCAGCAGCCAAGGGGATTTCTCCTACAATGAGCAGTTCTTC.

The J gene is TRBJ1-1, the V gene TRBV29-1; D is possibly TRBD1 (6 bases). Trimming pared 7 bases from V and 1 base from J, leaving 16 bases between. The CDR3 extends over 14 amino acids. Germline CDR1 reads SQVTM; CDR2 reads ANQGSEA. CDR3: CSAKPRGPNTEAFF. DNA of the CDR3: TGCAGCGCCAAACCCAGGGGCCCGAACACTGAAGCTTTCTTT.

This chain's CDR3 is CASSFRPNEKLFF. Here the CDR3 DNA reads TGTGCCAGCAGTTTCAGGCCAAATGAAAAACTGTTTTTT. The chain joins TRBV28 to TRBJ1-4; no reliable D call. The V gene's germline CDR1 is MDHEN and CDR2 SYDVKM. This CDR3 contains 13 residues. V was cut by 3 bases and J by 5 bases, with 7 bases left in between.

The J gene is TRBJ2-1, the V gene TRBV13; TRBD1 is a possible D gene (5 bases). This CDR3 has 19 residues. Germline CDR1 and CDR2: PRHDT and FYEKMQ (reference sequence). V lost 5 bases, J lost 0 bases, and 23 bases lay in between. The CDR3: CASSPSIGLGPSSYNEQFF. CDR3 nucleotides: TGTGCCAGCAGCCCTAGTATTGGTTTGGGGCCCAGCTCCTACAATGAGCAGTTCTTC.

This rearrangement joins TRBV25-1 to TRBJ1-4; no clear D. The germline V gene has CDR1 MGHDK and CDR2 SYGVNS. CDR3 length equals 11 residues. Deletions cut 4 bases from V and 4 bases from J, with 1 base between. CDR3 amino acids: CASSVNEKLFF. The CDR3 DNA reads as TGTGCCAGCAGTGTTAATGAAAAACTGTTTTTT.

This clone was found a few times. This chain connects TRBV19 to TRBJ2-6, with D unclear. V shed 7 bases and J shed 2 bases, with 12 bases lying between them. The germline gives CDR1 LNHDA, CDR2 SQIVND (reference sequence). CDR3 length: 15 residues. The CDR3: CASKRRGTGANVLTF. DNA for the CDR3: TGTGCCAGTAAGCGTAGAGGTACTGGGGCCAACGTCCTGACTTTC.

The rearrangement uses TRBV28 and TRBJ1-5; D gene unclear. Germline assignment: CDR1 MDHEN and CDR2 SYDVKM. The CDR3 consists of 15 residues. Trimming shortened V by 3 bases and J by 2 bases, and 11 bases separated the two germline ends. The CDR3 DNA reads TGTGCCAGCAGTTTTCCGGGGAGGGGCAATCAGCCCCAGCATTTT. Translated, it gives CASSFPGRGNQPQHF.

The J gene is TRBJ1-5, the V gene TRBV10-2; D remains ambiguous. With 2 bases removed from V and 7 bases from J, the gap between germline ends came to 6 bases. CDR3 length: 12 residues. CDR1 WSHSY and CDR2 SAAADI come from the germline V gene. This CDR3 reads CASSEVEQPQHF. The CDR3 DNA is TGCGCCAGCAGTGAGGTGGAACAGCCCCAGCATTTT.

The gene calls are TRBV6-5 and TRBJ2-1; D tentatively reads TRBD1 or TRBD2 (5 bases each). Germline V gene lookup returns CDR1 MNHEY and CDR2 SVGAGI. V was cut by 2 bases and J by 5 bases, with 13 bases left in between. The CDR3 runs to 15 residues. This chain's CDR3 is CASSYRVGDDNEQFF. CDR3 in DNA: TGTGCCAGCAGTTACCGGGTGGGGGACGACAATGAGCAGTTCTTC.

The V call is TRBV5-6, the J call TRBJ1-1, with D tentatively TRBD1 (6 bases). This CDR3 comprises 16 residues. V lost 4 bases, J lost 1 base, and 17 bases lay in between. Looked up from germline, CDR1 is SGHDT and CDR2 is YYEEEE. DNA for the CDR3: TGTGCCAGCAGCAACCTAGCGGGACACCGGAACACTGAAGCTTTCTTT. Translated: CASSNLAGHRNTEAFF.

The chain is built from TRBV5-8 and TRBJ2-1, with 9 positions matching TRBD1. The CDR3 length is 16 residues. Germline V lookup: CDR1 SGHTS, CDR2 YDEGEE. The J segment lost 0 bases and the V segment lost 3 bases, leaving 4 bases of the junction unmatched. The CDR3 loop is CASSWGTGSSYNEQFF. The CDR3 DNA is TGTGCCAGCAGCTGGGGGACAGGGAGCTCCTACAATGAGCAGTTCTTC.

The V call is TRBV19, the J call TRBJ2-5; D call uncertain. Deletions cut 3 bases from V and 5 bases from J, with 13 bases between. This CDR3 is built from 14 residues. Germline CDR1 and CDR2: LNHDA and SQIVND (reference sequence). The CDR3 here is CASSISLRPETQYF. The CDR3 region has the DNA TGTGCCAGTAGTATCAGCTTGAGACCGGAGACCCAGTACTTC.

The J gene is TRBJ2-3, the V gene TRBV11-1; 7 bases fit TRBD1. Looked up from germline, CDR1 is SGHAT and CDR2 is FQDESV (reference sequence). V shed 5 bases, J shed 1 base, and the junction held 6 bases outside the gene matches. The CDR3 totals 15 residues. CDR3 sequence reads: CASSLTGYGTDTQYF. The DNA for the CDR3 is TGTGCCAGCAGCCTGACAGGGTATGGCACAGATACGCAGTATTTT.

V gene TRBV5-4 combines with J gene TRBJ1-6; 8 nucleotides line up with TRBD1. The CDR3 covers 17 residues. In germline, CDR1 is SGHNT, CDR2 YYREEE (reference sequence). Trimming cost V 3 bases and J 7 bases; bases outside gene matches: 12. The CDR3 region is CASSSEGTGGWNSPLHF. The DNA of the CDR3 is TGTGCCAGCAGCTCAGAAGGGACAGGCGGGTGGAATTCACCCCTCCACTTT.

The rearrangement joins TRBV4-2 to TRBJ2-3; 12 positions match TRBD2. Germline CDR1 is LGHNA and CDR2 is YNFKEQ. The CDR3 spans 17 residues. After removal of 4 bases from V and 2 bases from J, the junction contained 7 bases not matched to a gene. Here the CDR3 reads CASSRDLAGGNTDTQYF. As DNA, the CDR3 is TGTGCCAGCAGCCGGGACCTAGCGGGGGGGAACACAGATACGCAGTATTTT.

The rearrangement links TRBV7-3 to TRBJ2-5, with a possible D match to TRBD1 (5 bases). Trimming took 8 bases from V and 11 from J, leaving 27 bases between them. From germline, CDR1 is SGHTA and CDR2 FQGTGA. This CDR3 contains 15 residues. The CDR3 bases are TGTGCCAGCGACCGTCTGGGGCTTTATACTATAGAGCAGTACTTC. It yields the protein CASDRLGLYTIEQYF.

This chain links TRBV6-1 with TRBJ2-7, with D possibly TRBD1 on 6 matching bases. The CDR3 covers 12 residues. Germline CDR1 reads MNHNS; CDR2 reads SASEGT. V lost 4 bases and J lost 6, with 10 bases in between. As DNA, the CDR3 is TGTGCCAGCAGTGCGGACAGAACCGAGCAGTACTTC. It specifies CASSADRTEQYF.